The 20 T cell receptor beta chains presented below share a single source sample, sequenced in a study of blood T cells in healthy people across ages. Sample-barcoded 5' priming and a J-beta primer mix drove a second PCR of 7 to 11 cycles. TCRdb ran MiXCR on the 5' RACE reads and lists one entry per CDR3 protein. The table has hundreds of thousands of distinct CDR3 sequences, around 45% seen once; the top ten hold around 18%. The sequencing input was blood. The receptor source for this set is a man aged 60 to 69 in good health.

The rearrangement joins TRBV24-1 to TRBJ2-2, with 8 bases that match TRBD1. J gave up 2 bases and V 3 bases, and 7 bases lay outside the gene matches. The CDR3 runs 17 residues. Per germline, CDR1 KGHDR and CDR2 SFDVKD. The CDR3 DNA is TGTGCCACCAGTGATGTGACGGGACAGGCAAACACCGGGGAGCTGTTTTTT. This gives the protein CATSDVTGQANTGELFF.

The chain couples TRBV9 to TRBJ2-1; no firm D call. In germline, CDR1 is SGDLS, CDR2 YYNGEE. This CDR3 is built from 13 residues. The V end lost 0 bases, the J end lost 6 bases, and 7 bases lay between the germline ends. The CDR3 loop reads CASSVAPSNEQFF. CDR3 DNA: TGTGCCAGCAGCGTAGCCCCCTCCAATGAGCAGTTCTTC.

V usage is TRBV24-1 and J usage is TRBJ2-7; the D gene is possibly TRBD1 (6 bases). The J call is in doubt because the DNA end fits TRBJ2-5 better. The CDR3 has 14 amino acids. Per germline, CDR1 KGHDR and CDR2 SFDVKD. The CDR3 sequence: CATSDLGQQETQYF. The CDR3, as DNA: TGTGCCACCAGTGATTTGGGACAGCAAGAGACCCAGTACTTC.

This chain uses TRBV25-1 with TRBJ1-1; D gene unclear. Germline values: CDR1 MGHDK, CDR2 SYGVNS. This CDR3 contains 11 residues. V was cut by 5 bases and J by 7 bases, with 8 bases left in between. The CDR3 DNA reads TGTGCCAGCAGTCAAAGACTTGAAGCTTTCTTT. Protein sequence: CASSQRLEAFF.

V gene TRBV20-1 combines with J gene TRBJ1-1; the D gene is possibly TRBD1 (5 bases). V lost 5 bases, J lost 1 base, and 14 bases lay in between. The CDR3 extends over 14 amino acids. CDR1 DFQATT and CDR2 SNEGSKA come from the germline V gene (reference sequence). DNA for the CDR3: TGCAGTGCTTTCACGGGACGGACGAACACTGAAGCTTTCTTT. This gives the protein CSAFTGRTNTEAFF.

This clonotype was recorded a few times. This rearrangement joins TRBV29-1 to TRBJ2-5, with D perhaps matching TRBD2 (6 bases). V lost 4 bases and J 0 bases, leaving 12 bases between the germline ends. The CDR3 runs to 14 residues. Germline assignment: CDR1 SQVTM and CDR2 ANQGSEA. Written as DNA, the CDR3 is TGCAGCGTTGTCTGGCGGGAAGACCAAGAGACCCAGTACTTC. Its translation: CSVVWREDQETQYF.

This clonotype occurred many times. The DNA for the CDR3 is TGTGCCAGCAGTCCACGGGCCTCAGTGGGCTACAATGAGCAGTTCTTC. It specifies CASSPRASVGYNEQFF. The chain uses TRBV27 and TRBJ2-1; no clear D gene. The germline CDR1 and CDR2 sequences are MNHEY and SMNVEV (reference sequence). This CDR3 region has 16 residues. V gave up 5 bases and J gave up 3 bases, with 17 bases separating them.

This clonotype appeared a few times. The chain employs TRBV12-3 or TRBV12-4 and TRBJ1-1; 11 positions match TRBD1. The CDR3 loop spans 15 amino acids. With V trimmed by 5 bases and J by 4 bases, 6 bases remained unmatched. In nucleotides, the CDR3 is TGTGCCAGCAGTCCACGGACAGGGGGCAGCACTGAAGCTTTCTTT. Its translation is CASSPRTGGSTEAFF.

The chain couples TRBV9 to TRBJ2-2, with TRBD2 identical over 13 bases. The germline gives CDR1 SGDLS, CDR2 YYNGEE. V dropped 5 bases and J dropped 1; count of bases not matched to a gene: 5. CDR3 length equals 17 residues. For the CDR3, the DNA is TGTGCCAGCAGGTCCGGGACTAGCGGGGTGAACACCGGGGAGCTGTTTTTT. Amino acid sequence: CASRSGTSGVNTGELFF.

This clonotype was counted only a few times. The V gene is TRBV7-9, the J gene TRBJ2-7, with a possible D match to TRBD2 (5 bases). The CDR3 has 16 amino acids. Germline V gene data show CDR1 as SEHNR and CDR2 as FQNEAQ (reference sequence). Deletions cut 4 bases from V and 0 bases from J, with 16 bases between. The CDR3 spells CASSSRAGPNSYEQYF. CDR3 in DNA: TGTGCCAGCAGCTCACGTGCGGGCCCTAACTCCTACGAGCAGTACTTC.

CDR3: CASSGRGGTSSIPTDTQYF. The CDR3 DNA is TGCGCCAGCAGCGGACGGGGTGGGACTAGCAGCATACCCACAGATACGCAGTATTTT. The J gene is TRBJ2-3, the V gene TRBV5-1; TRBD2 matches 9 bases. V trimming: 4 bases; J trimming: 2 bases; junction bases outside the gene matches: 17. CDR1 is SGHRS, CDR2 YFSETQ, per germline. The CDR3 runs 19 residues.

This clonotype was seen a few times. The J gene is TRBJ2-4, the V gene TRBV6-2 or TRBV6-3; 8 nucleotides agree with TRBD1. The CDR3 contains 16 residues. Germline loops: CDR1 MNHEY, CDR2 SVGEGT. V trimming: 6 bases; J trimming: 2 bases; junction bases outside the gene matches: 9. The CDR3 here is CASRPGQGGTKNIQYF. The CDR3 bases are TGTGCCAGCAGACCCGGACAGGGAGGAACCAAAAACATTCAGTACTTC.

With respect to this clonotype: Its ends do not fully match the called genes, so a read error is possible. The V and J genes are TRBV7-9 and TRBJ2-7; possibly TRBD2 for D (7 bases). This CDR3 has 15 residues. CDR1 SEHNR and CDR2 FQNEAQ come from the germline V gene (reference sequence). Here the CDR3 DNA reads TGTGCCGGCAGCCCTCGGGGGGCTAACACCCTCGAGCAGTACTTC. Its protein product is CAGSPRGANTLEQYF.

This clonotype was recorded many times. The J gene is TRBJ2-5, the V gene TRBV2; D could derive from TRBD1 or TRBD2 (6 bases each). V shed 4 bases and J shed 2 bases, with 8 bases lying between them. CDR1 SNHLY and CDR2 FYNNEI come from the germline V gene. The CDR3 length is 13 residues. CDR3 nucleotide sequence: TGTGCCAGCAGTGGAGGGGGGCAAGAGACCCAGTACTTC. Translating it yields CASSGGGQETQYF. The variable domain in full, with the rest retrieved from reference TRBV2 and TRBJ2-5, is EPEVTQTPSHQVTQMGQEVILRCVPISNHLYFYWYRQILGQKVEFLVSFYNNEISEKSEIFDDQFSVERPDGSNFTLKIRSTKLEDSAMYFCASSGGGQETQYFGPGTRLLVL.

The genes are TRBV7-2 and TRBJ1-6; perhaps TRBD1 as D (6 bases). Germline V lookup: CDR1 SGHTA, CDR2 FQGNSA. Trimming cost V 5 bases and J 9 bases, with 32 bases left between them. The CDR3 totals 20 residues. CDR3 DNA: TGTGCCAGCAGCCGATCCGGGGGCTCGCGCTCTTTGCCTACTAGTTCACCCCTCCACTTT. This codes for CASSRSGGSRSLPTSSPLHF.

The genes are TRBV5-1 and TRBJ2-3; D is uncertain. The CDR3 length is 16 residues. Trimming shortened V by 1 base and J by 4 bases, and 16 bases separated the two germline ends. CDR1 is SGHRS, CDR2 YFSETQ, per germline. CDR3 sequence reads: CASSLNSAGSADTQYF. The CDR3 nucleotides read TGCGCCAGCAGCTTGAATTCGGCAGGTTCGGCAGATACGCAGTATTTT.

V usage is TRBV5-1 and J usage is TRBJ2-1; D may correspond to TRBD1 or TRBD2 (6 bases each). This CDR3 region has 15 residues. CDR1 is SGHRS and CDR2 is YFSETQ in the germline V gene. Trimming cost V 0 bases and J 9 bases, with 16 bases left between them. As DNA, the CDR3 is TGCGCCAGCAGCTTGGGGCCGCTCGGAGGGGGTGAGCAGTTCTTC. Amino acid sequence: CASSLGPLGGGEQFF.

This clonotype was detected only once. The rearrangement links TRBV5-1 to TRBJ1-4, with D perhaps matching TRBD1 (6 bases). The CDR3 covers 16 residues. V dropped 3 bases and J dropped 6 bases, with 18 bases sitting between them. Germline CDR1 and CDR2: SGHRS and YFSETQ. The CDR3 loop is CASSSTASPGDEKLFF. The CDR3, as DNA: TGCGCCAGCAGCTCAACCGCATCACCAGGGGATGAAAAACTGTTTTTT.

The chain combines TRBV7-2 with TRBJ2-1, with TRBD2 identical over 13 bases. The CDR3 sequence is 15 residues long. J lost 4 bases, V lost 7 bases, and 4 bases had no gene match. Germline V CDR1 and CDR2: SGHTA, FQGNSA. As DNA, the CDR3 is TGTGCCAGCAAACTAGCGGGGGGGCTGTACAATGAGCAGTTCTTC. It is translated as CASKLAGGLYNEQFF.

The genes are TRBV20-1 and TRBJ2-3; D gene unclear. V was trimmed by 6 bases and J by 6 bases, leaving 10 bases between them. From germline, CDR1 is DFQATT and CDR2 SNEGSKA (reference sequence). The CDR3 is made up of 11 amino acids. CDR3 DNA: TGCAGTGCGGGCCCCGCGGATACGCAGTATTTT. Translation: CSAGPADTQYF.